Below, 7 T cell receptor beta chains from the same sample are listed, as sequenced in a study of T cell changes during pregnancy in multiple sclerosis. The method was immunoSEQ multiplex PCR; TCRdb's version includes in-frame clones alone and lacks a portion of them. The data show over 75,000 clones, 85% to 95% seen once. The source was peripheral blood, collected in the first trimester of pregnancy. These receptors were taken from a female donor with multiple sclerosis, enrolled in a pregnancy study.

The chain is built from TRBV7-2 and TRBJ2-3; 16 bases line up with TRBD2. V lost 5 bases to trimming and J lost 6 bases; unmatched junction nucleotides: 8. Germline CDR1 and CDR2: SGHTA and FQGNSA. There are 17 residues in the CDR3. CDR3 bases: TGTGCCAGCAGCCCCGCCGGGACTAGCGGGAGGGCGGATACGCAGTATTTT. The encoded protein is CASSPAGTSGRADTQYF.

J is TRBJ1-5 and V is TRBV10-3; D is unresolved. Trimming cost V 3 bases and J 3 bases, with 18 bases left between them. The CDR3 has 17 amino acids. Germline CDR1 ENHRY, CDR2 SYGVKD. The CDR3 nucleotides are TGTGCCATCAGTGACCACAAAACCGCGGTTTTCAATCAGCCCCAGCATTTT. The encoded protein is CAISDHKTAVFNQPQHF.

The CDR3 region is CASSLFGDRGNTIYF. As DNA, the CDR3 is TGTGCCAGCAGCTTATTTGGGGACAGGGGCAACACCATATATTTT. This chain connects TRBV7-9 to TRBJ1-3; 10 bases match TRBD1. V trimming: 2 bases; J trimming: 7 bases; junction bases outside the gene matches: 5. From germline, CDR1 is SEHNR and CDR2 FQNEAQ (reference sequence). The CDR3 sequence is 15 residues long.

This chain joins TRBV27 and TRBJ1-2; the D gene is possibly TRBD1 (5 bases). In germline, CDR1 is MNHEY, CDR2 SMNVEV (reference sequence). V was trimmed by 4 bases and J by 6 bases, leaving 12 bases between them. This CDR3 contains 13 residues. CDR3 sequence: CASSSITGNGYTF. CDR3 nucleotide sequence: TGTGCCAGCAGTTCAATAACAGGCAATGGCTACACCTTC.

The CDR3 DNA is TGTGCCAGCAGTGCCCGACTGGGAGGGTCGAACTATGGCTACACCTTC. Amino acids: CASSARLGGSNYGYTF. This rearrangement joins TRBV2 to TRBJ1-2; D not certain. The V end lost 4 bases, the J end lost 2 bases, and 17 bases lay between the germline ends. Germline V lookup: CDR1 SNHLY, CDR2 FYNNEI. This CDR3 comprises 16 residues.

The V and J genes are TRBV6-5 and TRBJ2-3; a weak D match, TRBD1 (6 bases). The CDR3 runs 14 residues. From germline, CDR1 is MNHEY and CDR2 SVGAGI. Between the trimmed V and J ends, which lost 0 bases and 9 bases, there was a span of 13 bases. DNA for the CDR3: TGTGCCAGCAGTTACTCGGATGGGCAGGGGACGCAGTATTTT. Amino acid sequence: CASSYSDGQGTQYF.

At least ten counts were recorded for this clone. The CDR3 nucleotides read TGTGCCAGCAGCCAAATCGGCAGGGCAAAGGAAAAACTGTTTTTT. Encoded protein: CASSQIGRAKEKLFF. J is TRBJ1-4 and V is TRBV14; a weak D match, TRBD1 (5 bases). Germline V gene lookup returns CDR1 SGHDN and CDR2 FVKESK. V gave up 2 bases and J gave up 8 bases, with 15 bases separating them. The CDR3 has 15 residues.